The 22 T cell receptor beta chains below all came from one sample that was sequenced in a study of T-cell reconstitution after alpha-beta-depleted transplantation in children. Researchers prepared the TCRbeta library using unique molecular identifiers, the study reports. TCRdb passed the PCR reads through MiXCR, listing each CDR3 protein once. The top ten clones hold roughly 58% of a sample with 4,000 or so distinct CDR3 sequences, under 25% of them seen once. Sample: PBMCs, mostly from graft donor cells, taken 60 days after TCRalphabeta/CD19-depleted stem cell transplant. Receptors were obtained from a boy under two years old who had a stem cell transplant for acute myeloid leukemia, so the T cells may come from the graft donor.

This clonotype was seen more than once but under ten times. The chain joins TRBV3-1 to TRBJ1-5; D is unresolved. The CDR3 has 19 amino acids. The V and J ends lost 10 bases and 4 bases respectively, with 32 bases between them. Germline values: CDR1 LGHDT, CDR2 YNNKEL (reference sequence). This CDR3 reads CATSKEVGAGAAPNQPQHF. CDR3 bases: TGTGCCACCTCCAAAGAGGTTGGCGCAGGTGCGGCTCCTAATCAGCCCCAGCATTTT.

Only a few counts were recorded for this clonotype. The chain has TRBV27 and TRBJ2-4; no firm D call. The germline V gene has CDR1 MNHEY and CDR2 SMNVEV (reference sequence). The CDR3 extends over 11 amino acids. V was clipped by 4 bases and J by 7 bases, with 5 bases between them. Written as DNA, the CDR3 is TGTGCCAGCAGTTCATTGAACATTCAGTACTTC. Protein: CASSSLNIQYF.

CDR3: CVLLGTEAFF. The CDR3 DNA sequence: TGTGTTCTCTTGGGGACTGAAGCTTTCTTT. The chain combines TRBV15 with TRBJ1-1; no reliable D call. The germline V gene has CDR1 LNHNV and CDR2 YYDKDF (reference sequence). The CDR3 spans 10 residues.

This clonotype was counted at least ten times. This chain joins TRBV20-1 and TRBJ1-2; no clear D. Looked up from germline, CDR1 is DFQATT and CDR2 is SNEGSKA (reference sequence). The CDR3 is 11 residues long. Trimming took 5 bases from V and 13 from J, leaving 17 bases between them. This chain's CDR3 is CSAPTEVSGTF. In nucleotides, the CDR3 is TGCAGTGCTCCTACTGAAGTTTCGGGCACCTTC.

The chain couples TRBV6-1 to TRBJ2-7; D is undetermined. The germline V gene encodes CDR1 MNHNS and CDR2 SASEGT. The CDR3 spans 11 residues. Trimming shortened V by 11 bases and J by 4 bases, and 12 bases separated the two germline ends. The CDR3 region has the DNA TGTGCCGTGAGATCCATTTACGAGCAGTACTTC. This gives the protein CAVRSIYEQYF.

V is TRBV28 and J is TRBJ1-2; D not certain. The CDR3 covers 11 residues. V lost 7 bases and J 3 bases, leaving 6 bases between the germline ends. CDR1 is MDHEN, CDR2 SYDVKM, per germline. In DNA, the CDR3 is TGTGCCAGCACGGGTGACTATGGCTACACCTTC. It specifies CASTGDYGYTF.

This clonotype showed up just a few times. The V call is TRBV12-3 or TRBV12-4, the J call TRBJ1-1, with a weak D call TRBD1 (6 bases). The CDR3 spans 13 residues. V lost 7 bases, J lost 5 bases, and 14 bases lay in between. DNA of the CDR3: TGTGCCAGCAATACAGGGTACGGAACTGAAGCTTTCTTT. Translated, it gives CASNTGYGTEAFF.

This clonotype was observed many times. The CDR3 DNA sequence: TGTGCCAGCAAATATGGGGCCAACGTCCTGACTTTC. It yields the protein CASKYGANVLTF. The J gene is TRBJ2-6, the V gene TRBV9; D is unclear. V was clipped by 6 bases and J by 3 bases, with 4 bases between them. Germline V gene sequence: CDR1 SGDLS, CDR2 YYNGEE. This CDR3 is 12 amino acids long.

To note about this clonotype: At one end, the junction sequence differs from germline, possibly due to a read error. The CDR3 is CTSCFGTGAPVAKNIQYF. CDR3 sequence (DNA): TGTACCAGCTGTTTTGGGACAGGGGCCCCAGTAGCCAAAAACATTCAGTACTTC. The chain links TRBV3-1 to TRBJ2-4, with TRBD1 matching 10 bases. CDR1 and CDR2 (germline): LGHDT, YNNKEL (reference sequence). This CDR3 region has 18 residues.

The chain recombines TRBV3-1 with TRBJ1-5; D unresolved. The CDR3 covers 19 residues. Trimming left V 11 bases short and J 4 bases short, with 33 bases between. Germline CDR1 reads LGHDT; CDR2 reads YNNKEL (reference sequence). The CDR3 spells CACCQDVGAGAAPNQPQHF. DNA of the CDR3: TGTGCCTGCTGCCAAGATGTTGGCGCAGGTGCGGCTCCTAATCAGCCCCAGCATTTT.

The genes are TRBV4-2 and TRBJ2-1; D possibly uses TRBD1 or TRBD2 (5 bases each). Looked up from germline, CDR1 is LGHNA and CDR2 is YNFKEQ. V lost 10 bases and J lost 0, with 22 bases in between. This CDR3 region has 17 residues. The CDR3 sequence is CAMGPVPVGGSYNEQFF. DNA of the CDR3: TGTGCCATGGGCCCCGTGCCCGTTGGGGGCTCCTACAATGAGCAGTTCTTC.

Ten or more counts support this clonotype. The chain uses TRBV7-8 and TRBJ1-6; D is unclear. The CDR3 has 10 residues. Germline V gene lookup returns CDR1 SGHVS and CDR2 FQNEAQ. V lost 5 bases and J lost 16, with 9 bases in between. For the CDR3, the DNA is TGTGCCAGCAGCAACAAACAACTCCACTTT. This translates into CASSNKQLHF. Full variable domain (outside the CDR3, taken from reference TRBV7-8 and TRBJ1-6): GAGVSQSPRYKVAKRGQDVALRCDPISGHVSLFWYQQALGQGPEFLTYFQNEAQLDKSGLPSDRFFAERPEGSVSTLKIQRTQQEDSAVYLCASSNKQLHFGNGTRLTVT.

The chain links TRBV20-1 to TRBJ2-5; 7 bases align to TRBD2. Trimming removed 3 bases from V and 6 bases from J; junction bases left unmatched: 10. Germline assignment: CDR1 DFQATT and CDR2 SNEGSKA (reference sequence). This CDR3 spans 14 amino acids. CDR3 nucleotides: TGCAGTGCTAGTGGTTGGGCGGGAGAAAAGACCCAGTACTTC. Translated, it gives CSASGWAGEKTQYF.

In its sample, this clonotype ranks as medium-sized. The gene calls are TRBV3-1 and TRBJ2-7; the D call may be TRBD1 or TRBD2 (7 bases each). With 0 bases removed from V and 0 bases from J, the gap between germline ends came to 12 bases. The CDR3 extends over 16 amino acids. Germline V gives CDR1 LGHDT, CDR2 YNNKEL (reference sequence). The CDR3 nucleotides are TGTGCCAGCAGCCAAGACAGGGGGGGGCCCTCCTACGAGCAGTACTTC. Amino acids: CASSQDRGGPSYEQYF.

This chain uses TRBV29-1 with TRBJ2-4; 8 bases are shared with TRBD2. The CDR3 runs 13 residues. CDR1 and CDR2 from the germline V gene are SQVTM and ANQGSEA. The V segment lost 3 bases and the J segment 7 bases; nucleotides outside the gene matches: 5. Here the CDR3 reads CSVEGLGGNIQYF. The CDR3 DNA follows: TGCAGCGTTGAGGGACTAGGAGGCAACATTCAGTACTTC.

The table lists this clonotype with many counts. V usage is TRBV7-9 and J usage is TRBJ2-1; 11 bases match TRBD1. Germline-derived CDR1 and CDR2 are SEHNR and FQNEAQ (reference sequence). The CDR3 totals 15 residues. Germline trimming cut 4 bases from V and 5 bases from J; bases unmatched to any gene: 4. This CDR3 is CASSSDRGRNNEQFF. As DNA, the CDR3 is TGTGCCAGCAGCTCGGACAGGGGGCGGAACAATGAGCAGTTCTTC.

This clonotype appeared many times. The chain couples TRBV28 to TRBJ1-5; TRBD1 matches 8 bases. This CDR3 spans 15 amino acids. Per the germline V gene, CDR1 is MDHEN and CDR2 is SYDVKM. J gave up 7 bases and V 5 bases, and 10 bases lay outside the gene matches. The CDR3 protein is CASSQPRTGKQPQHF. For the CDR3, the DNA is TGTGCCAGCAGTCAACCCCGGACAGGGAAGCAGCCCCAGCATTTT.

This clonotype was found many times. This sequence joins TRBV30 and TRBJ1-5, with a tentative D call TRBD1 (6 bases). This CDR3 comprises 14 residues. CDR1 and CDR2 (germline): GTSNPN, SVGIG (reference sequence). With 4 bases removed from V and 1 base from J, the gap between germline ends came to 11 bases. Here the CDR3 reads CAWNGQTSNQPQHF. CDR3 nucleotide sequence: TGTGCCTGGAACGGACAGACGAGCAATCAGCCCCAGCATTTT.

In this sample, this clonotype turned up many times. This sequence joins TRBV2 and TRBJ2-5, with D hard to call. CDR1 SNHLY and CDR2 FYNNEI come from the germline V gene. V was trimmed by 2 bases and J by 5 bases, leaving 9 bases between them. The CDR3 is 13 amino acids. CDR3 DNA sequence: TGTGCCAGCAGTGAACTCCGGGTGGAGACCCAGTACTTC. Amino acid sequence: CASSELRVETQYF. Full variable domain (outside the CDR3, taken from reference TRBV2 and TRBJ2-5): EPEVTQTPSHQVTQMGQEVILRCVPISNHLYFYWYRQILGQKVEFLVSFYNNEISEKSEIFDDQFSVERPDGSNFTLKIRSTKLEDSAMYFCASSELRVETQYFGPGTRLLVL.

This clonotype came up many times. The chain is built from TRBV14 and TRBJ2-1; D possibly corresponds to TRBD2 (7 bases). The length of the CDR3 is 16 residues. Germline V lookup: CDR1 SGHDN, CDR2 FVKESK. Trimming took off 4 bases at V and 3 bases at J, with 16 bases between the two ends. The CDR3 DNA reads as TGTGCCAGCAGCCCCTCGGGGGGCTGGGTCTACAATGAGCAGTTCTTC. Protein: CASSPSGGWVYNEQFF.

Of note for this clonotype: Sequence at one end of the junction differs from germline and may be a read error. The chain links TRBV6-2 or TRBV6-3 to TRBJ2-1; tentatively, D is TRBD1 (7 bases). Germline-derived CDR1 and CDR2 are MNHEY and SVGEGT. The CDR3 sequence is 14 residues long. The CDR3, as DNA: TGTGCCAGCAGTTACGGACAGGACTACAACGAGCAGTTCTTC. Protein sequence: CASSYGQDYNEQFF.

Relative to its sample, this clonotype is medium-sized. The chain links TRBV7-9 to TRBJ1-5; D is ambiguous. The V end was cut by 5 bases, the J end by 5 bases, with 16 bases between. The CDR3 sequence is 15 residues long. Germline CDR1 reads SEHNR; CDR2 reads FQNEAQ (reference sequence). CDR3: CASSGRGPRDQPQHF. CDR3 coding DNA: TGTGCCAGCAGCGGCCGAGGGCCCCGGGATCAGCCCCAGCATTTT.